This T cell receptor (beta chain) was sequenced during a study of blood T cell repertoires in COVID-19. Study-level background: Sources were T cells, B-cell-depleted T cells, or PBMCs; the material itself was cDNA or gDNA.

Clones were sequenced by immunoSEQ multiplex PCR, and TCRdb holds only the in-frame ones, with some missing. The table records approximately 280,000 clones, about 88% of them present only once. Germline CDR1 SGHRS, CDR2 YFSETQ. This CDR3 has 16 amino acids. With 2 bases removed from V and 0 bases from J, the gap between germline ends came to 13 bases. The receptor's source is a human donor with COVID-19, enrolled during active disease. The donor label of this sample is uncertain. The chain recombines TRBV5-1 with TRBJ2-3; D is undetermined. The specimen was peripheral blood. DNA for the CDR3: TGCGCCAGCAGCTTTGACTCTTCCCTTAGCACAGATACGCAGTATTTT. Translating it yields CASSFDSSLSTDTQYF.